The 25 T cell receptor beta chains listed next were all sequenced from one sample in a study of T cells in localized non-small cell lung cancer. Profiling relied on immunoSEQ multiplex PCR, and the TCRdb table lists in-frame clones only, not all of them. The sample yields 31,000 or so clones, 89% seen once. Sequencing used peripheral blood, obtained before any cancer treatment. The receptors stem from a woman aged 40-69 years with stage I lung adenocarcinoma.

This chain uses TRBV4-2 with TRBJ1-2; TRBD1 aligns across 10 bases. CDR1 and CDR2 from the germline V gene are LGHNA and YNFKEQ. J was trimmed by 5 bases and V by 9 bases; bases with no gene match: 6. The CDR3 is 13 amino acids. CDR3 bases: TGTGCCAGTCATTCGGGACAGGGGTATGGCTACACCTTC. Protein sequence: CASHSGQGYGYTF.

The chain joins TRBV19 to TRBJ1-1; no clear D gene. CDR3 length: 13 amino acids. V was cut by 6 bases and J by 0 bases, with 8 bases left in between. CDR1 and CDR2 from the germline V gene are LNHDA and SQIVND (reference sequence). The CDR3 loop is CASRSAMNTEAFF. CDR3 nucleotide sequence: TGTGCCAGTAGATCAGCCATGAACACTGAAGCTTTCTTT. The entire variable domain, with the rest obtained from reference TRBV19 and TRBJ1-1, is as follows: DGGITQSPKYLFRKEGQNVTLSCEQNLNHDAMYWYRQDPGQGLRLIYYSQIVNDFQKGDIAEGYSVSREKKESFPLTVTSAQKNPTAFYLCASRSAMNTEAFFGQGTRLTVV.

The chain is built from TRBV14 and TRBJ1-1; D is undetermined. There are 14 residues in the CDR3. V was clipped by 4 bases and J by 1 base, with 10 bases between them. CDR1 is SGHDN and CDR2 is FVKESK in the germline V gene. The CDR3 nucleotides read TGTGCCAGCAGCCGGGTCTGGGGGAACACTGAAGCTTTCTTT. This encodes CASSRVWGNTEAFF.

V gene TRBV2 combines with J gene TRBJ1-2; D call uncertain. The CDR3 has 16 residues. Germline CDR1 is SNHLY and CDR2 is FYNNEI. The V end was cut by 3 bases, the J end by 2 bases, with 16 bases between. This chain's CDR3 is CASSELVQRTNYGYTF. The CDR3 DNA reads TGTGCCAGCAGTGAGTTGGTACAGCGAACGAACTATGGCTACACCTTC.

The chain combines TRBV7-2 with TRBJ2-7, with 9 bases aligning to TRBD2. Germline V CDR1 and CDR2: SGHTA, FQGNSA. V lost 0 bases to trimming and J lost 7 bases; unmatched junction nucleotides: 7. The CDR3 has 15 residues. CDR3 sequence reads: CASSLARLAAREQYF. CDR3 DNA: TGTGCCAGCAGCTTAGCACGACTAGCGGCTAGGGAGCAGTACTTC.

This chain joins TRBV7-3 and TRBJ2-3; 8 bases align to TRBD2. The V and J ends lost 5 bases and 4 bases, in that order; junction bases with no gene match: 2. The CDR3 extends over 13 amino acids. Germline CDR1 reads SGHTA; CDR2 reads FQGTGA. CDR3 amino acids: CASSAGGSDTQYF. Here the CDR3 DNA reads TGTGCCAGCAGCGCGGGGGGATCAGATACGCAGTATTTT.

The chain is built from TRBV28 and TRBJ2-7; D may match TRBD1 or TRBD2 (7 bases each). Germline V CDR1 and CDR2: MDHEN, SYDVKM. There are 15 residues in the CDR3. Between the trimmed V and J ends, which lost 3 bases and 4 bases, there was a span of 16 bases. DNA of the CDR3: TGTGCCAGCAGTTTGGGGGGGACAGCTAATTACGAGCAGTACTTC. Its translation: CASSLGGTANYEQYF.

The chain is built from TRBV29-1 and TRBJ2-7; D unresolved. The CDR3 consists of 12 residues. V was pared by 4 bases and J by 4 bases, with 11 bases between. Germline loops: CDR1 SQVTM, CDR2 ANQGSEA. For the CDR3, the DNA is TGCAGCGTTGCGGAGAATCGTTACGAGCAGTACTTC. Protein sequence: CSVAENRYEQYF.

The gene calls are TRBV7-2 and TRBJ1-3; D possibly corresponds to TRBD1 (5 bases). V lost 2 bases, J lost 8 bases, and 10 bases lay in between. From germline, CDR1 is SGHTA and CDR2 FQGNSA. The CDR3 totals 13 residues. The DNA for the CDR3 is TGTGCCAGCAGCTTACAACGGGGGGACACCATATATTTT. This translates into CASSLQRGDTIYF.

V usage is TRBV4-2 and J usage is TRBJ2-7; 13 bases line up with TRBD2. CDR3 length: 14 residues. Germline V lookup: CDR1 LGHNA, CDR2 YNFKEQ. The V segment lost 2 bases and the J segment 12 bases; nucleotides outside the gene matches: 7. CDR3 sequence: CASSQIVLAGGWYF. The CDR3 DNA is TGTGCCAGCAGCCAAATAGTACTAGCGGGAGGGTGGTACTTC.

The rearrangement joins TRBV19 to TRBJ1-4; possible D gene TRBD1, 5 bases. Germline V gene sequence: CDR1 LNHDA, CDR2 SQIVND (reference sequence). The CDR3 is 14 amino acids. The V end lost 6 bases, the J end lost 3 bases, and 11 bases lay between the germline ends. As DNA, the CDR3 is TGTGCCAGTAGCTCGGGGGTGTCTAATGAAAAACTGTTTTTT. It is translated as CASSSGVSNEKLFF.

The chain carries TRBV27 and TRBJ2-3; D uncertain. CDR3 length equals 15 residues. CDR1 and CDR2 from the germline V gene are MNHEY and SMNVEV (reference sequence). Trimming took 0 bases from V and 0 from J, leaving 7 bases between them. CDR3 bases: TGTGCCAGCAGTTTATCGGTCCTTAGCACAGATACGCAGTATTTT. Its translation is CASSLSVLSTDTQYF.

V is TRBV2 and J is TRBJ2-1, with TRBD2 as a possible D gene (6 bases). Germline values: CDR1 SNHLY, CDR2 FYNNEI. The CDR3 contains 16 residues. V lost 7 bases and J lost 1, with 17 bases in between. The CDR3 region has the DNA TGTGCCAGCACCGAGCGAGGCGGGACTTCCTACAATGAGCAGTTCTTC. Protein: CASTERGGTSYNEQFF.

DNA of the CDR3: TGTGCCAGTAGTATTTTGCAGGGGGCTGGGACCGGGGAGCTGTTTTTT. This encodes CASSILQGAGTGELFF. The chain combines TRBV19 with TRBJ2-2, with 8 bases identical to TRBD1. Germline V gene sequence: CDR1 LNHDA, CDR2 SQIVND (reference sequence). The J segment lost 5 bases and the V segment lost 3 bases, leaving 8 bases of the junction unmatched. The CDR3 extends over 16 amino acids.

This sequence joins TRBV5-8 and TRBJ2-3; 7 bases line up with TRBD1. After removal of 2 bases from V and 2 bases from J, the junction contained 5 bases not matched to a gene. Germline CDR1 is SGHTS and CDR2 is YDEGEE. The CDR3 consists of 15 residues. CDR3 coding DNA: TGTGCCAGCAGCTTCGGGACAGACTACACAGATACGCAGTATTTT. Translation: CASSFGTDYTDTQYF.

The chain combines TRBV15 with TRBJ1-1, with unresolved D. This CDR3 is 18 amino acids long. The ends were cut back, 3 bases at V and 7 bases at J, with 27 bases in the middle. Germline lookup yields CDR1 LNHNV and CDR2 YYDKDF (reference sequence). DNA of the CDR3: TGTGCCACCAGCAGTGATTCCTCTACCTTCTTTTTGAACGGTGAAGCTTTCTTT. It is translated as CATSSDSSTFFLNGEAFF.

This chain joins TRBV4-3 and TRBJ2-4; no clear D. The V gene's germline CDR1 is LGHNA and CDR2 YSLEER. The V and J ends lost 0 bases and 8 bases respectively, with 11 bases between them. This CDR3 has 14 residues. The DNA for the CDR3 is TGCGCCAGCAGCCAAGATACCCTATTAGACATTCAGTACTTC. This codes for CASSQDTLLDIQYF.

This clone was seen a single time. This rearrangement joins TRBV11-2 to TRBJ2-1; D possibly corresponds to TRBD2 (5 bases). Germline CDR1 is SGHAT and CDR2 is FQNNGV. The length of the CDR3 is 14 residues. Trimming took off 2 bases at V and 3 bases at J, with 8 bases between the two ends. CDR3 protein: CASSLYSVYNEQFF. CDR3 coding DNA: TGTGCCAGCAGCTTATATAGCGTCTACAATGAGCAGTTCTTC.

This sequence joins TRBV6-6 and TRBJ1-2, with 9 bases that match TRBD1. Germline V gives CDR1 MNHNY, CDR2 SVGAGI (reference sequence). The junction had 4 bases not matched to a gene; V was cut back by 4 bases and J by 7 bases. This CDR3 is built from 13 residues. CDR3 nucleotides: TGTGCCAGCAGTTCTATGGACAGGGGTGGCTACACCTTC. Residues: CASSSMDRGGYTF.

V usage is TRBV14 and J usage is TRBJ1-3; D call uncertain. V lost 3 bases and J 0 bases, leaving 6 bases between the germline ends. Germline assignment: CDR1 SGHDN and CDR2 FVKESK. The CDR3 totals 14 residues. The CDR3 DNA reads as TGTGCCAGCAGCCACGGATCCTCTGGAAACACCATATATTTT. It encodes CASSHGSSGNTIYF.

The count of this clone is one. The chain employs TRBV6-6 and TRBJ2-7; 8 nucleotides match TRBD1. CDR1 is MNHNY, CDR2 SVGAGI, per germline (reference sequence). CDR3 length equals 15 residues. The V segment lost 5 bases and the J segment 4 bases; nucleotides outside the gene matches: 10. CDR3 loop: CASSMSQGAFYEQYF. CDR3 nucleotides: TGTGCCAGCAGTATGAGCCAGGGGGCGTTTTACGAGCAGTACTTC.

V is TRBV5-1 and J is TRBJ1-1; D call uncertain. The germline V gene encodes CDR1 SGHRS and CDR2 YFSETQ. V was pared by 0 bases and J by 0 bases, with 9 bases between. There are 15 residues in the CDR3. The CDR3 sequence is CASSLEALVNTEAFF. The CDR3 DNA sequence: TGCGCCAGCAGCTTGGAGGCTTTGGTGAACACTGAAGCTTTCTTT.

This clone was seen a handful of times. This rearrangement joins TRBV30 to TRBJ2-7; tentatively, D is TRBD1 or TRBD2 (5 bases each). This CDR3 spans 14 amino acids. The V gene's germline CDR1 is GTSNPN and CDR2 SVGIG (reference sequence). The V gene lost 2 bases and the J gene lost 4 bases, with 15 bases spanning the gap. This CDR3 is CAWSQAGSVYEQYF. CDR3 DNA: TGTGCCTGGAGTCAGGCAGGGAGTGTTTACGAGCAGTACTTC.

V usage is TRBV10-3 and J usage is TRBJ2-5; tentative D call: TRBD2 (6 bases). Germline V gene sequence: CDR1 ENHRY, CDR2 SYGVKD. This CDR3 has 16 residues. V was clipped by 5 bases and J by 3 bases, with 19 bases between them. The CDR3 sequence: CAISNASWAGKETQYF. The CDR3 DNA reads TGTGCCATCAGTAATGCCTCATGGGCGGGGAAAGAGACCCAGTACTTC.

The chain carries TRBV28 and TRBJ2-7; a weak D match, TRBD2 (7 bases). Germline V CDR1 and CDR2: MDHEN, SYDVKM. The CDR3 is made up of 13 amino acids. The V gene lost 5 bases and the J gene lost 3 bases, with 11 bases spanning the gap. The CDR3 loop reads CASSRGAYYEQYF. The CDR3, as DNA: TGTGCCAGCAGTCGGGGGGCTTACTACGAGCAGTACTTC.